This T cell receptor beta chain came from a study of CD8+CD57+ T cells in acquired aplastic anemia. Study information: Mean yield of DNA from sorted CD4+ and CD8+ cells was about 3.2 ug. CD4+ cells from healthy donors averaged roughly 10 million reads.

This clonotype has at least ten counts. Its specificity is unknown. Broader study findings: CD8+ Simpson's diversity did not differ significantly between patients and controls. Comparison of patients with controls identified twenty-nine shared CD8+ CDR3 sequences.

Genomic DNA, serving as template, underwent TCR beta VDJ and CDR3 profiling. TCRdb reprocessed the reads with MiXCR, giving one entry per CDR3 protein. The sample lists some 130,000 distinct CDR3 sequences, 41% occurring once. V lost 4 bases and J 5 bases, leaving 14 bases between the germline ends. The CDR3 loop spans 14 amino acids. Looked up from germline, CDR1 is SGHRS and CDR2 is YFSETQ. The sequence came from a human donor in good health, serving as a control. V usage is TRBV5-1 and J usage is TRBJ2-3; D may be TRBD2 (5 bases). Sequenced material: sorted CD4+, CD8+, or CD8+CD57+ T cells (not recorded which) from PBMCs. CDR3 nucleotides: TGCGCCAGCAGCCCGCTCCCCCGGGGAGATACGCAGTATTTT. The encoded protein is CASSPLPRGDTQYF.